The 4 T cell receptor beta chains below come from one sample, sequenced in a study of CD8 T cells in ankylosing spondylitis. TCRdb recomputed calls from the 5' RACE reads with MiXCR, one row per CDR3 protein. Of under 250,000 distinct CDR3 sequences listed, about 10% are singletons. The specimen sequenced was blood, either unsorted or a sorted T cell fraction (not recorded which). These receptors were taken from a male donor with ankylosing spondylitis or in good health (not recorded which).

This clonotype was seen a few times. The chain is built from TRBV6-5 and TRBJ2-5; D perhaps matches TRBD1 (6 bases). This CDR3 is built from 16 residues. V was trimmed by 0 bases and J by 5 bases, leaving 16 bases between them. The V gene's germline CDR1 is MNHEY and CDR2 SVGAGI. CDR3 nucleotides: TGTGCCAGCAGTTACTCGATGGCAGGGGCCGGTGAGACCCAGTACTTC. Encoded protein: CASSYSMAGAGETQYF.

This clonotype was seen ten or more times. The CDR3: CASSLAGQGADEQYF. The DNA for the CDR3 is TGCGCCAGCAGCTTGGCGGGACAGGGGGCCGACGAGCAGTACTTC. The rearrangement joins TRBV5-1 to TRBJ2-7; 12 nucleotides align to TRBD1. From germline, CDR1 is SGHRS and CDR2 YFSETQ. V trimming: 0 bases; J trimming: 5 bases; junction bases outside the gene matches: 3. This CDR3 is built from 15 residues.

This clonotype was recorded only once. The rearrangement uses TRBV7-9 and TRBJ2-2, with TRBD2 as a possible D gene (5 bases). Trimming stripped 5 bases from V and 3 bases from J, with 16 bases between. Germline assignment: CDR1 SEHNR and CDR2 FQNEAQ (reference sequence). CDR3 length: 16 residues. In DNA form, the CDR3 reads TGTGCCAGCAGCCCCACCTGGACTGGATACACCGGGGAGCTGTTTTTT. Translating gives CASSPTWTGYTGELFF.

This clonotype showed up many times. Here the CDR3 reads CASTVTSGIDEQFF. The CDR3 DNA is TGTGCCAGCACCGTTACTAGCGGGATCGATGAGCAGTTCTTC. V gene TRBV6-5 combines with J gene TRBJ2-1; 10 bases align to TRBD2. The V gene's germline CDR1 is MNHEY and CDR2 SVGAGI. This CDR3 contains 14 residues. With 7 bases clipped from V and 8 bases from J, the junction kept 8 bases outside the gene matches.